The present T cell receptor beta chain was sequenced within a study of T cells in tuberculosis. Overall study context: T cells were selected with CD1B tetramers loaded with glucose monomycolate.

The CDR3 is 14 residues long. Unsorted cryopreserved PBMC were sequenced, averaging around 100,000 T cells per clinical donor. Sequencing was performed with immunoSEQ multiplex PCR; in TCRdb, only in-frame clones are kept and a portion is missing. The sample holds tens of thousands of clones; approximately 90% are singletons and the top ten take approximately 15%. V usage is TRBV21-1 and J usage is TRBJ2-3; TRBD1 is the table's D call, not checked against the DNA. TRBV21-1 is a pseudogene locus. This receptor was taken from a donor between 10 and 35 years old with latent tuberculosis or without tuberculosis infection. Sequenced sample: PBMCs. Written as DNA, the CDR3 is TGTGCCAGCAGCAGCCGGGACATCACAGATACGCAGTATTTT. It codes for CASSSRDITDTQYF.